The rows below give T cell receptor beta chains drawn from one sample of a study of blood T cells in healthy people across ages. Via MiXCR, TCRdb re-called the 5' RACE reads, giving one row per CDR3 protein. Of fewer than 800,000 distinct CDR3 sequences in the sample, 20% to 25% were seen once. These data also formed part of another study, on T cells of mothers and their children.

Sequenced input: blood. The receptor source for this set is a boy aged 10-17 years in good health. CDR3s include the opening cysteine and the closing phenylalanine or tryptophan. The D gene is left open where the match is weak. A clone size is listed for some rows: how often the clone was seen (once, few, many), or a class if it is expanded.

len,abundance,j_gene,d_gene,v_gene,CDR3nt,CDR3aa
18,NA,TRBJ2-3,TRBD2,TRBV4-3,TGCGCCAGCAGCCAAGTTTTTGGCGGGGGGCCCCATGCAGATACGCAGTATTTT,CASSQVFGGGPHADTQYF
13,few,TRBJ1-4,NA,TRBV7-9,TGTGCCAGCAGCTTGGGGGACGGCCGGAAACTGTTTTTT,CASSLGDGRKLFF
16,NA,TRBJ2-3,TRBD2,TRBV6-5,TGTGCCAGCAGTTACTCTACTAGCGGGGGGGCAAATACGCAGTATTTT,CASSYSTSGGANTQYF
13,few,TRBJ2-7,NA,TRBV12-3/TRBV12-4,TGTGCCAGCGGCCGGGACTGGACCTCCGAGCAGTACTTC,CASGRDWTSEQYF
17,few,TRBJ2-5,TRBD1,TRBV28,TGTGCCAGCAGTTTATGGACCCCGGGACAGGGACCAGCTTGGCAGTACTTC,CASSLWTPGQGPAWQYF
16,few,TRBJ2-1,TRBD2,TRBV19,TGTGCCAGTAAAAGGCTAGCGGGAGGGAGGGACAATGAGCAGTTCTTC,CASKRLAGGRDNEQFF
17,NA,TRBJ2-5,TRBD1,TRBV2,TGTGCCAGCGCCCGACCGAAGGGGACAGGGAATCAAGAGACCCAGTACTTC,CASARPKGTGNQETQYF
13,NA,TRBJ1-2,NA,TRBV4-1,TGCGCCAGCAGCCAAGGGTATGGAGATGGCTACACCTTC,CASSQGYGDGYTF
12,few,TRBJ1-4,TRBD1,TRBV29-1,TGCAGCGTCCTGACAGGGATGGGAAAACTGTTTTTT,CSVLTGMGKLFF
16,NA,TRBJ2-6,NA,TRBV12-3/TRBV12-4,TGTGCCAGCAAAGTAGGGGGGCTTACTGGGGCCAACGTCCTGACTTTC,CASKVGGLTGANVLTF
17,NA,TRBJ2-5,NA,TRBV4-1,TGCGCCAGCAGCCAAGAGAGGTCCGGGACCTTAAGAAGGACCCAGTACTTC,CASSQERSGTLRRTQYF